This paragraph reports one T cell receptor beta chain. The antigen remains unidentified. Method: immunoSEQ multiplex PCR; TCRdb's copy keeps in-frame clones and lacks some. The sample carries more than 40,000 clones, roughly 88% recorded once. This entry belongs to a study of T cell responses to AZD1222 COVID-19 vaccine. The CDR3 contains 13 residues. The V gene's germline CDR1 is SGHRS and CDR2 YFSETQ. V was cut by 0 bases and J by 10 bases, with 11 bases left in between. Study results and limitations: Females outnumbered males among donors, who were mostly white British; clonal diversity was possibly underestimated. Reportedly, close to half of spike-specific TCRs are directed against unmutated variant regions. Scientists sampled the repertoires only once the peak T cell response had passed.

This chain joins TRBV5-1 and TRBJ2-1; D is undetermined. Sequenced here: peripheral blood, sampled 28 days after the second AZD1222 dose. The source of this sequence is an adult who received the AZD1222 COVID-19 vaccine. The CDR3 here is CASSLVVGGEQFF. DNA of the CDR3: TGCGCCAGCAGCTTGGTAGTCGGTGGGGAGCAGTTCTTC.